Listed here is a single TCR beta chain. The CDR3 spans 16 residues. Germline CDR1 and CDR2: SGHTA and FQGNSA. Trimming at V came to 4 bases and at J to 6 bases, leaving 9 bases not matched to a gene. Original processing methods: Reference gene primer amplification gave estimated nucleated cell counts. Clones were read by immunoSEQ multiplex PCR, and TCRdb kept only the in-frame ones, dropping some. The V and J calls and clone size are taken from that table; D and trimming were inferred from the DNA. This table has approximately 160,000 clones, approximately 83% appearing once. This sample was taken from a study of blood T cell repertoires in COVID-19. Study overall: From the United States, Italy and Spain came samples of acute and convalescent COVID-19. PBMCs, B-cell-depleted T cells, or T cells were the source of the cDNA or gDNA that made up the material.

This receptor was obtained from a man aged 65 to 85 who had recovered from COVID-19. The chain couples TRBV7-2 to TRBJ2-1; 10 nucleotides align to TRBD2. Sample: peripheral blood. The CDR3 loop is CASSSRASGRVNEQFF. As DNA, the CDR3 is TGTGCCAGCAGCTCCCGCGCTAGCGGGAGAGTCAATGAGCAGTTCTTC.